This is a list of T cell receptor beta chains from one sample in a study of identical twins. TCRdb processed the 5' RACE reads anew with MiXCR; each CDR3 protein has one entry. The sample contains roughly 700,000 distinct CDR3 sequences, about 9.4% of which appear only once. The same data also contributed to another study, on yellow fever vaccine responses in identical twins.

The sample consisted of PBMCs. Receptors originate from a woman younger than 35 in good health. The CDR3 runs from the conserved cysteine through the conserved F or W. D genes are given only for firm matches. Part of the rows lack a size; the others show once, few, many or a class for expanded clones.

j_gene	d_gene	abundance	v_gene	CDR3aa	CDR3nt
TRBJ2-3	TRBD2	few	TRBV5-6	CASSWPRGGTDTQYF	TGTGCCAGCAGCTGGCCTCGGGGGGGTACAGATACGCAGTATTTT
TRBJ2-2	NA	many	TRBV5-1	CASSLEQNTGELFF	TGCGCCAGCAGCTTGGAACAGAACACCGGGGAGCTGTTTTTT
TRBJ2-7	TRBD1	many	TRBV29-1	CSVNQGQGAYEQYF	TGCAGCGTGAACCAGGGACAGGGGGCGTACGAGCAGTACTTC
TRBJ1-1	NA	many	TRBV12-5	CASGLMGETEAFF	TGTGCTAGTGGTTTGATGGGGGAAACTGAAGCTTTCTTT
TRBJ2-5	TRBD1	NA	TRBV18	CASSPSTGQGETQYF	TGTGCCAGCTCACCAAGTACGGGACAGGGCGAGACCCAGTACTTC
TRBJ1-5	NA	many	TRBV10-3	CAISTGPQGPYSNQPQHF	TGTGCCATCAGCACCGGGCCTCAAGGGCCTTATAGCAATCAGCCCCAGCATTTT
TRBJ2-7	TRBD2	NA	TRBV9	CASSAGLLSYEQYF	TGTGCCAGCAGCGCGGGACTACTCTCTTACGAGCAGTACTTC
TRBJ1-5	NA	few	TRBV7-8	CASSLGRGGNQPQHF	TGTGCCAGCAGCTTAGGCAGGGGCGGCAATCAGCCCCAGCATTTT
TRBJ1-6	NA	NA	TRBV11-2	CASSLLMGDSPLHF	TGTGCCAGCAGCTTGCTCATGGGGGATTCACCCCTCCACTTT
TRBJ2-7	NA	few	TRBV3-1	CASSQGRDEQYF	TGTGCCAGCAGCCAAGGGCGCGACGAGCAGTACTTC
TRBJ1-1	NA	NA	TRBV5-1	CASSLVKAGAPINTEAFF	TGCGCCAGCAGCTTGGTAAAGGCAGGGGCCCCCATAAACACTGAAGCTTTCTTT
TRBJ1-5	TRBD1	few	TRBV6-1	CASARQGTNQPQHF	TGTGCCAGCGCAAGACAGGGTACGAATCAGCCCCAGCATTTT
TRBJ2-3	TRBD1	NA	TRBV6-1	CASSPRGLRGPDTQYF	TGTGCCAGCAGTCCCAGGGGGCTACGGGGACCAGATACGCAGTATTTT
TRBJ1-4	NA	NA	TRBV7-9	CASSASAGINEKLFF	TGTGCCAGCAGCGCATCGGCAGGGATAAATGAAAAACTGTTTTTT
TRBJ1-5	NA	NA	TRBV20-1	CSARRGSGESQPQHF	TGCAGTGCTAGACGCGGTTCAGGGGAAAGTCAGCCCCAGCATTTT
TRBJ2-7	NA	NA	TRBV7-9	CASSLRADVSYEQYF	TGTGCCAGCAGCTTAAGAGCGGATGTGTCCTACGAGCAGTACTTC
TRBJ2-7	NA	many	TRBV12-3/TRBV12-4	CASSWTAYEQYF	TGTGCCAGCAGTTGGACGGCCTACGAGCAGTACTTC
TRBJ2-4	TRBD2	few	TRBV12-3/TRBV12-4	CASSFGGGQYF	TGTGCCAGCAGTTTCGGCGGGGGTCAGTACTTC
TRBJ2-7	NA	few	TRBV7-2	CASSFARASSYEQYF	TGTGCCAGCAGCTTTGCCAGGGCTAGCTCCTACGAGCAGTACTTC
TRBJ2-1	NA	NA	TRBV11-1	CASSLAGLGRVNEQFF	TGTGCCAGCAGCTTAGCTGGTCTCGGCAGGGTGAATGAGCAGTTCTTC
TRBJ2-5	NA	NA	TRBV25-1	CASSEAFGVETQYF	TGTGCCAGCAGTGAAGCGTTCGGCGTGGAGACCCAGTACTTC
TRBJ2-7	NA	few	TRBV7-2	CASSLYPYEQYF	TGTGCCAGCAGCTTATATCCCTACGAGCAGTACTTC
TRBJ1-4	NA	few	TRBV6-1	CASSSDGTTNEKLFF	TGTGCCAGCAGTAGCGACGGCACAACTAATGAAAAACTGTTTTTT
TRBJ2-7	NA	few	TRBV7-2	CASSLRPGTKSYEQYF	TGTGCCAGCAGCTTACGCCCCGGGACAAAAAGCTACGAGCAGTACTTC